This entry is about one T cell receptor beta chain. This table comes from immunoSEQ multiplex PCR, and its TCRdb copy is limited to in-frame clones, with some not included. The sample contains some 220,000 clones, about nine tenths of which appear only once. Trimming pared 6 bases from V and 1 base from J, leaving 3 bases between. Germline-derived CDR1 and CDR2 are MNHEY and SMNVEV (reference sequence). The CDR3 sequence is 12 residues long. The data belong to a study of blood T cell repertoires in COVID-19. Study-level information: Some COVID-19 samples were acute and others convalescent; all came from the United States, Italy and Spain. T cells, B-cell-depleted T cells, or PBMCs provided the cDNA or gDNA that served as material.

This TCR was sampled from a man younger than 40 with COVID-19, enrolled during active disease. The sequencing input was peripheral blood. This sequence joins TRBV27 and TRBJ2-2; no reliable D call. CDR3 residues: CASSQNTGELFF. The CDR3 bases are TGTGCCAGCAGCCAGAACACCGGGGAGCTGTTTTTT.